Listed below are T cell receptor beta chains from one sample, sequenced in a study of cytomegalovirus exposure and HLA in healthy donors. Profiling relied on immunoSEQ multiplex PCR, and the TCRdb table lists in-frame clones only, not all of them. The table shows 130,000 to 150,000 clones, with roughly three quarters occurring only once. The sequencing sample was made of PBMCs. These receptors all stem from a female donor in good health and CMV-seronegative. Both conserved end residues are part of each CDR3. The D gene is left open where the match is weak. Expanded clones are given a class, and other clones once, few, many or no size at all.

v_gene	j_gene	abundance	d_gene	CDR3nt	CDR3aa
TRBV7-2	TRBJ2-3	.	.	TGTGCCAGCAGCTTAATTGAGGGAAGCACAGATACGCAGTATTTT	CASSLIEGSTDTQYF
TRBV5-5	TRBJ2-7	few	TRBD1	TGTGCCAGCAGCCGAGGGACAGGGAACTACGAGCAGTACTTC	CASSRGTGNYEQYF
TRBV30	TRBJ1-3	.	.	TGTGCCTGGGGACTCACAGCTGGAAACACCATATATTTT	CAWGLTAGNTIYF
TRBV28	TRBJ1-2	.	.	TGTGCCAGCAGTTTACTTAGGGGCTATGGCTACACCTTC	CASSLLRGYGYTF
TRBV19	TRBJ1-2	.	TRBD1	TGTGCCAGTAGATCCCGGGACAGAACAATCTCCTATGGCTACACCTTC	CASRSRDRTISYGYTF
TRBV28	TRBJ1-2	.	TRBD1	TGTGCCAGCAGTCCTCGCAGGGGGCGGACTAAAAATGGCTACACCTTC	CASSPRRGRTKNGYTF
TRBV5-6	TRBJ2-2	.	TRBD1	TGTGCCAGCAGCTTGAAGGGGGCTCCGAACACCGGGGAGCTGTTTTTT	CASSLKGAPNTGELFF
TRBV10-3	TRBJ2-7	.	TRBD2	TGTGCCGCCCGACCGGGACTAGATAAGTACGAGCAGTACTTC	CAARPGLDKYEQYF
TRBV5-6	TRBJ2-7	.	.	TGTGCCACCAGTGCGGGGCAGACCTACGAGCAGTACTTC	CATSAGQTYEQYF
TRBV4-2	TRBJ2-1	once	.	TGTGCCAGCAGCCAATTAGCAAGCGGCTACAATGAGCAGTTCTTC	CASSQLASGYNEQFF
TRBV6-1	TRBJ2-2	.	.	TGTGCCAGCAGTGACAGGCCCGGGGAGCTGTTTTTT	CASSDRPGELFF
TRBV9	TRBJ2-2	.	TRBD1	TGTGCCAGCAGCAAAACGACAGGGGGCGCCGGCGGGGAGCTGTTTTTT	CASSKTTGGAGGELFF
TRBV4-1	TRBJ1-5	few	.	TGCGCCAGCAGCCCCGAGCACAATCAGCCCCAGCATTTT	CASSPEHNQPQHF
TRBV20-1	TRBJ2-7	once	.	TGCAGTGCTAAGACAGTCTACGAGCAGTACTTC	CSAKTVYEQYF
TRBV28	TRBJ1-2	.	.	TGTGCCAGCACCCCGAGCAGGGGAGCGGATGGCTACACCTTC	CASTPSRGADGYTF
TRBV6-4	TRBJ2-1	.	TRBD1	TGTGCCACCCGGGACAGGGGTTATGAGCAGTTCTTC	CATRDRGYEQFF
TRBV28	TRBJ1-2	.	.	TGTGCCAGCAGTTTCGGGGTCGGGTTCTATGGCTACACCTTC	CASSFGVGFYGYTF
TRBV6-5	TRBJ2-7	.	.	TGTGCCAGCAAACTAAAGGCGGAATCCTACGAGCAGTACTTC	CASKLKAESYEQYF